This TCR beta chain was recovered during a study of CD8+ T cells in alopecia areata. On the study more broadly: Treated patients were given oral tofacitinib, which was dosed at 5 to 10 mg twice daily. Study findings and constraints: Among patients, TCR sharing was less clear than in mice, a difference possibly due in part to HLA diversity in the patient population. It was lesional scalp, especially alopecia totalis/universalis, that showed higher clonality than normal scalp.

This clone was recorded a few times. As yet, its antigen is unknown. In each case, RNA was isolated and then reverse transcribed into cDNA as the sequencing template. The repertoire was sequenced with immunoSEQ multiplex PCR; TCRdb's copy has only in-frame clones and lacks some. The sample consists of some 130,000 clones, approximately 49% of them appearing once. Trimming pared 0 bases from V and 1 base from J, leaving 13 bases between. Germline V lookup: CDR1 LNHDA, CDR2 SQIVND (reference sequence). The CDR3 sequence is 17 residues long. In alopecia areata patients, both lesional scalp punch biopsies and peripheral blood were collected.

The material was CD8+ T cells sorted from blood, obtained at week 0. The sequence was obtained from a human donor with alopecia areata. The gene calls are TRBV19 and TRBJ1-5; D may be TRBD1 (6 bases). CDR3 loop: CASSIDLEGVSNQPQHF. CDR3 coding DNA: TGTGCCAGTAGTATAGATTTGGAGGGGGTCAGCAATCAGCCCCAGCATTTT.